This entry lists 28 T cell receptor beta chains sequenced from one sample in a study of graft-versus-host responses after intestinal transplantation. No antigen has been identified for these receptors. Using immunoSEQ multiplex PCR, the repertoire was profiled, and TCRdb retains in-frame clones only, with some absent. This sample carries 35,000 to 45,000 clones, roughly 94% of them seen once, and the ten largest clones take 0.22%. This material consisted of unstimulated CD4+ T cells sorted from spleen or lymph node cells, taken before transplant. The receptors shown here come from a human donor who was the organ donor for an intestinal transplant.

The rearrangement uses TRBV7-8 and TRBJ1-1, with D possibly TRBD1 on 5 matching bases. Germline lookup yields CDR1 SGHVS and CDR2 FQNEAQ. This CDR3 region has 15 residues. The ends were cut back, 5 bases at V and 2 bases at J, with 15 bases in the middle. The CDR3 region has the DNA TGTGCCAGCAGCGAAACCGGGACCCCTAACACTGAAGCTTTCTTT. This sequence encodes CASSETGTPNTEAFF. Based on the CDR3 plus reference TRBV7-8 and TRBJ1-1, the full variable domain is GAGVSQSPRYKVAKRGQDVALRCDPISGHVSLFWYQQALGQGPEFLTYFQNEAQLDKSGLPSDRFFAERPEGSVSTLKIQRTQQEDSAVYLCASSETGTPNTEAFFGQGTRLTVV.

The chain combines TRBV19 with TRBJ1-5; weak D call: TRBD1 (5 bases). CDR1 and CDR2 (germline): LNHDA, SQIVND (reference sequence). Trimming stripped 3 bases from V and 1 base from J, with 22 bases between. The CDR3 is 19 residues long. CDR3 coding DNA: TGTGCCAGTAGTATTTCGCTGGGACCGATAGGGGAAAGCAATCAGCCCCAGCATTTT. Translating gives CASSISLGPIGESNQPQHF.

The V gene is TRBV4-3, the J gene TRBJ1-2, with 7 bases identical to TRBD1. Germline values: CDR1 LGHNA, CDR2 YSLEER. V dropped 2 bases and J dropped 7; count of bases not matched to a gene: 4. The CDR3 is made up of 13 amino acids. The CDR3 sequence is CASSQRTGVGYTF. The DNA of the CDR3 is TGCGCCAGCAGCCAACGAACAGGGGTTGGCTACACCTTC.

The chain couples TRBV4-1 to TRBJ2-3; 9 nucleotides line up with TRBD1. The V segment lost 0 bases and the J segment 4 bases; nucleotides outside the gene matches: 8. The CDR3 sequence is 17 residues long. Germline V gene sequence: CDR1 MGHRA, CDR2 YSYEKL. CDR3 region: CASSQEGYDRGSDTQYF. The CDR3 DNA reads as TGCGCCAGCAGCCAAGAAGGGTATGACAGGGGGTCAGATACGCAGTATTTT.

This clone was counted a single time. This chain links TRBV10-3 with TRBJ2-1; maybe TRBD1 (6 bases). The CDR3 extends over 14 amino acids. With 2 bases removed from V and 8 bases from J, the gap between germline ends came to 13 bases. Germline CDR1 reads ENHRY; CDR2 reads SYGVKD. The CDR3 region is CAISENTGKYEQFF. CDR3 DNA sequence: TGTGCCATCAGTGAGAACACAGGGAAGTATGAGCAGTTCTTC.

V is TRBV9 and J is TRBJ2-3, with TRBD1 identical over 9 bases. V was clipped by 3 bases and J by 4 bases; unmatched bases: 6. The germline V gene encodes CDR1 SGDLS and CDR2 YYNGEE. The CDR3 loop spans 15 amino acids. This chain's CDR3 is CASSGYRGQPDTQYF. CDR3 DNA: TGTGCCAGCAGCGGATACAGGGGGCAACCAGATACGCAGTATTTT. The complete variable domain, with remaining parts taken from reference TRBV9 and TRBJ2-3, reads DSGVTQTPKHLITATGQRVTLRCSPRSGDLSVYWYQQSLDQGLQFLIQYYNGEERAKGNILERFSAQQFPDLHSELNLSSLELGDSALYFCASSGYRGQPDTQYFGPGTRLTVL.

The chain employs TRBV7-2 and TRBJ2-2, with D maybe TRBD2 (6 bases). CDR3 size: 19 residues. V dropped 5 bases and J dropped 4 bases, with 26 bases sitting between them. Germline V lookup: CDR1 SGHTA, CDR2 FQGNSA. The CDR3 region has the DNA TGTGCCAGCAGCCTAGAGGCCCATATGCGGGGCGTTGGCACCGGGGAGCTGTTTTTT. Its protein product is CASSLEAHMRGVGTGELFF.

The chain recombines TRBV4-2 with TRBJ2-1; TRBD2 agrees at 12 bases. This CDR3 has 17 residues. V gave up 5 bases and J gave up 9 bases; unmatched junction bases: 14. Germline V gives CDR1 LGHNA, CDR2 YNFKEQ. The CDR3 DNA reads as TGTGCCAGCAGCGTGCGCCTCCTAGCGGGGGGGCAGGTTGAGCAGTTCTTC. Encoded protein: CASSVRLLAGGQVEQFF.

This chain links TRBV7-3 with TRBJ2-3; no reliable D call. The CDR3 extends over 13 amino acids. The germline V gene encodes CDR1 SGHTA and CDR2 FQGTGA. V gave up 1 base and J gave up 4 bases, with 6 bases separating them. CDR3 loop: CASSLMLADTQYF. The CDR3 region has the DNA TGTGCCAGCAGCTTAATGCTAGCAGATACGCAGTATTTT. The full variable domain, completed using reference TRBV7-3 and TRBJ2-3, is GAGVSQTPSNKVTEKGKYVELRCDPISGHTALYWYRQSLGQGPEFLIYFQGTGAADDSGLPNDRFFAVRPEGSVSTLKIQRTERGDSAVYLCASSLMLADTQYFGPGTRLTVL.

This chain links TRBV18 with TRBJ2-1; 9 nucleotides agree with TRBD2. The V segment lost 1 base and the J segment 7 bases; nucleotides outside the gene matches: 2. In germline, CDR1 is KGHSH, CDR2 LQKENI. The length of the CDR3 is 14 residues. The CDR3 spells CASSPRLAGNEQFF. As DNA, the CDR3 is TGTGCCAGCTCACCACGGCTAGCGGGGAATGAGCAGTTCTTC.

The CDR3 region is CASSFRQGGAEAFF. CDR3 nucleotide sequence: TGTGCCAGCAGCTTTCGACAGGGAGGGGCTGAAGCTTTCTTT. V usage is TRBV7-9 and J usage is TRBJ1-1; 7 positions agree with TRBD1. The CDR3 length is 14 residues. J gave up 6 bases and V 3 bases, and 7 bases lay outside the gene matches. Germline loops: CDR1 SEHNR, CDR2 FQNEAQ (reference sequence).

V is TRBV4-3 and J is TRBJ2-2, with D possibly matching TRBD2 (6 bases). Germline V CDR1 and CDR2: LGHNA, YSLEER. This CDR3 has 18 residues. V lost 2 bases, J lost 2 bases, and 18 bases lay in between. The CDR3 protein is CASSQQTPGGINTGELFF. The CDR3 DNA reads TGCGCCAGCAGCCAACAGACCCCCGGGGGAATTAACACCGGGGAGCTGTTTTTT.

The chain is built from TRBV30 and TRBJ2-3; D is undetermined. V dropped 3 bases and J dropped 1 base, with 8 bases sitting between them. Germline V lookup: CDR1 GTSNPN, CDR2 SVGIG (reference sequence). This CDR3 has 13 residues. CDR3 DNA: TGTGCCTGGAGCCGTGGGGGCACAGATACGCAGTATTTT. Translating it yields CAWSRGGTDTQYF.

V and J are TRBV20-1 and TRBJ1-1; D remains unclear. The V and J ends lost 8 bases and 0 bases respectively, with 7 bases between them. The CDR3 totals 11 residues. The germline V gene encodes CDR1 DFQATT and CDR2 SNEGSKA (reference sequence). The CDR3 loop is CSPLLNTEAFF. The CDR3 DNA follows: TGCAGTCCCCTCTTGAACACTGAAGCTTTCTTT.

This chain links TRBV7-9 with TRBJ1-6, with TRBD1 matching 8 bases. The length of the CDR3 is 15 residues. J lost 8 bases, V lost 5 bases, and 8 bases had no gene match. Germline assignment: CDR1 SEHNR and CDR2 FQNEAQ (reference sequence). The CDR3 is CASSPTGAPHSPLHF. The CDR3 DNA reads TGTGCCAGCAGCCCGACAGGGGCCCCGCATTCACCCCTCCACTTT. Looking up the rest from reference TRBV7-9 and TRBJ1-6 gives the full variable domain: DTGVSQNPRHKITKRGQNVTFRCDPISEHNRLYWYRQTLGQGPEFLTYFQNEAQLEKSRLLSDRFSAERPKGSFSTLEIQRTEQGDSAMYLCASSPTGAPHSPLHFGNGTRLTVT.

This rearrangement joins TRBV7-9 to TRBJ1-2, with D possibly being TRBD1 (5 bases). CDR3 length: 14 residues. Trimming took off 5 bases at V and 2 bases at J, with 12 bases between the two ends. The germline V gene encodes CDR1 SEHNR and CDR2 FQNEAQ (reference sequence). CDR3 sequence reads: CASSPRAANYGYTF. DNA of the CDR3: TGTGCCAGCAGCCCCAGGGCGGCGAACTATGGCTACACCTTC.

The gene calls are TRBV11-3 and TRBJ2-2, with D perhaps matching TRBD1 (6 bases). V shed 1 base and J shed 0 bases, with 12 bases lying between them. Germline CDR1 reads SGHNT; CDR2 reads YENEEA. The CDR3 runs to 17 residues. The CDR3 reads CASSLGTVQSNTGELFF. In DNA form, the CDR3 reads TGTGCCAGCAGCTTAGGGACAGTCCAATCGAACACCGGGGAGCTGTTTTTT.

This chain joins TRBV6-1 and TRBJ1-2; D gene ambiguous. The CDR3 consists of 15 residues. V was pared by 0 bases and J by 7 bases, with 15 bases between. Looked up from germline, CDR1 is MNHNS and CDR2 is SASEGT. The DNA for the CDR3 is TGTGCCAGCAGTGAAGCTTCCGCCGAAGTCGTTGGCTACACCTTC. This sequence encodes CASSEASAEVVGYTF.

The rearrangement links TRBV6-5 to TRBJ1-5, with a possible D match to TRBD1 (5 bases). The V end lost 7 bases, the J end lost 0 bases, and 13 bases lay between the germline ends. The CDR3 extends over 15 amino acids. Germline assignment: CDR1 MNHEY and CDR2 SVGAGI. CDR3 residues: CASTGTYYSNQPQHF. The DNA for the CDR3 is TGTGCCAGCACCGGGACGTATTATAGCAATCAGCCCCAGCATTTT.

V gene TRBV11-2 combines with J gene TRBJ2-2, with D perhaps TRBD1 or TRBD2 (5 bases each). The CDR3 totals 15 residues. Trimming removed 6 bases at V and 6 bases at J, with 17 bases between. CDR1 SGHAT and CDR2 FQNNGV come from the germline V gene. CDR3 sequence (DNA): TGTGCCAGCAGAAGATCCGGGACGAGCCCCGGGGAGCTGTTTTTT. It yields the protein CASRRSGTSPGELFF. Looking up the rest from reference TRBV11-2 and TRBJ2-2 gives the full variable domain: EAGVAQSPRYKIIEKRQSVAFWCNPISGHATLYWYQQILGQGPKLLIQFQNNGVVDDSQLPKDRFSAERLKGVDSTLKIQPAKLEDSAVYLCASRRSGTSPGELFFGEGSRLTVL.

The chain employs TRBV28 and TRBJ2-2; 7 nucleotides align to TRBD2. V lost 7 bases to trimming and J lost 6 bases; unmatched junction nucleotides: 5. The CDR3 spans 13 residues. Germline V gene lookup returns CDR1 MDHEN and CDR2 SYDVKM. CDR3 coding DNA: TGTGCCAGCACCCCTGGGGGGGCCGGGGAGCTGTTTTTT. Translated, it gives CASTPGGAGELFF.

J is TRBJ2-3 and V is TRBV10-2, with D unresolved. The germline CDR1 and CDR2 sequences are WSHSY and SAAADI. The CDR3 extends over 15 amino acids. Trimming cost V 3 bases and J 0 bases, with 10 bases left between them. For the CDR3, the DNA is TGCGCCAGCAGTGATTTCCACACTAGCACAGATACGCAGTATTTT. It specifies CASSDFHTSTDTQYF.

The chain links TRBV30 to TRBJ2-7; 7 nucleotides match TRBD1. Germline V gene lookup returns CDR1 GTSNPN and CDR2 SVGIG (reference sequence). There are 11 residues in the CDR3. V gave up 1 base and J gave up 6 bases; unmatched junction bases: 0. CDR3 in DNA: TGTGCCTGGAGTGACAGGGGCGAGCAGTACTTC. Amino acids: CAWSDRGEQYF.

The V and J genes are TRBV19 and TRBJ1-2; D might be TRBD1 (6 bases). V was pared by 6 bases and J by 8 bases, with 22 bases between. The CDR3 consists of 15 residues. From germline, CDR1 is LNHDA and CDR2 SQIVND (reference sequence). CDR3 nucleotide sequence: TGTGCCAGTAGCCAACAATCAGGGGAAAACCGGGGCTACACCTTC. Its translation is CASSQQSGENRGYTF.

J is TRBJ1-1 and V is TRBV28; weak D call: TRBD1 (6 bases). The CDR3 spans 16 residues. In germline, CDR1 is MDHEN, CDR2 SYDVKM. V was shortened by 3 bases and J by 4 bases, with 18 bases between the two germline ends. The CDR3 region is CASSFPLRGLGTEAFF. As DNA, the CDR3 is TGTGCCAGCAGTTTCCCTCTTCGGGGGCTGGGCACTGAAGCTTTCTTT.

In this sample, this clone turned up once. The rearrangement links TRBV11-2 to TRBJ1-1; TRBD1 aligns across 7 bases. Germline V gives CDR1 SGHAT, CDR2 FQNNGV. The CDR3 is made up of 13 amino acids. Germline trimming cut 5 bases from V and 1 base from J; bases unmatched to any gene: 1. DNA of the CDR3: TGTGCCAGCAGCCGGACAGGGAACACTGAAGCTTTCTTT. This gives the protein CASSRTGNTEAFF.

V usage is TRBV29-1 and J usage is TRBJ2-7; 8 bases are a match to TRBD1. The J segment lost 5 bases and the V segment lost 4 bases, leaving 7 bases of the junction unmatched. The CDR3 has 13 amino acids. Germline V gene sequence: CDR1 SQVTM, CDR2 ANQGSEA. The CDR3 bases are TGCAGCGTTGGATGGACAGGGAAAAACGAGCAGTACTTC. Its translation: CSVGWTGKNEQYF.

This chain links TRBV6-5 with TRBJ1-2, with 7 bases matching TRBD1. The CDR3 is 12 residues long. J was trimmed by 4 bases and V by 7 bases; bases with no gene match: 3. Germline CDR1 MNHEY, CDR2 SVGAGI. CDR3 sequence reads: CASTRTGYGYTF. The DNA for the CDR3 is TGTGCCAGCACCCGGACAGGCTATGGCTACACCTTC.